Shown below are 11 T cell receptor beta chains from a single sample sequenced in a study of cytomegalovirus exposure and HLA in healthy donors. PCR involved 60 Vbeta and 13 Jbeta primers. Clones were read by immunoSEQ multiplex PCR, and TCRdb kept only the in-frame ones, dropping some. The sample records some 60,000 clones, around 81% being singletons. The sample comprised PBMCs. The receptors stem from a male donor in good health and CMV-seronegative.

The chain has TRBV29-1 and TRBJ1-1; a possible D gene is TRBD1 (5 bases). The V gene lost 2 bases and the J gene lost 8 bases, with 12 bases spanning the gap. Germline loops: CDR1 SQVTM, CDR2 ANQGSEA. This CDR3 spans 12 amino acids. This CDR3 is CSVEPREVEAFF. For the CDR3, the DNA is TGCAGCGTTGAACCCAGGGAGGTGGAAGCTTTCTTT.

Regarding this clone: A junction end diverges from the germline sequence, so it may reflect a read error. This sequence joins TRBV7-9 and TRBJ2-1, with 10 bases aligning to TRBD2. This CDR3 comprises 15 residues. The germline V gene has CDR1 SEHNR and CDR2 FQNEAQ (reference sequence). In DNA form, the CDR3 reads TGTGCCAGCACCTTAACCGGGCTAGCGGGGGATGAGCAGTTCTTC. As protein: CASTLTGLAGDEQFF.

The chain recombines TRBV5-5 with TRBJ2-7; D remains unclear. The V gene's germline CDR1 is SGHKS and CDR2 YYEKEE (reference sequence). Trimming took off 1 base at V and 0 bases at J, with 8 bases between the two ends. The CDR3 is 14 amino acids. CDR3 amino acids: CASSLLLSSYEQYF. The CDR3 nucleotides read TGTGCCAGCAGCTTGCTGCTCAGCTCCTACGAGCAGTACTTC. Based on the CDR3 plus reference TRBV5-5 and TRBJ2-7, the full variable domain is DAGVTQSPTHLIKTRGQQVTLRCSPISGHKSVSWYQQVLGQGPQFIFQYYEKEERGRGNFPDRFSARQFPNYSSELNVNALLLGDSALYLCASSLLLSSYEQYFGPGTRLTVT.

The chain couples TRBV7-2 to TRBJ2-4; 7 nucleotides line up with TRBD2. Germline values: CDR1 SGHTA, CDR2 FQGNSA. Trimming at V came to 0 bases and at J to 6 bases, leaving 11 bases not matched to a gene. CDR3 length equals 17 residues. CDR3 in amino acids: CASSLAPTSGRGNIQYF. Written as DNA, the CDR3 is TGTGCCAGCAGCTTAGCTCCCACTTCTGGGAGGGGAAACATTCAGTACTTC.

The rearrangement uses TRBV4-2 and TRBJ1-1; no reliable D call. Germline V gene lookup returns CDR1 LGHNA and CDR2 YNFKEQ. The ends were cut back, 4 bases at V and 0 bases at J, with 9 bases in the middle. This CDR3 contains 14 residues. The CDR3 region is CASSLLRVNTEAFF. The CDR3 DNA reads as TGTGCCAGCAGCCTCCTGAGGGTGAACACTGAAGCTTTCTTT.

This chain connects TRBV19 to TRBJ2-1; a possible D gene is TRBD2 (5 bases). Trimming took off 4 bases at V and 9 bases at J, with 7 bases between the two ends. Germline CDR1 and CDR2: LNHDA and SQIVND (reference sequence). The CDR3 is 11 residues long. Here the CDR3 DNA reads TGTGCCAGTAGTACCCGGGGTGAGCAGTTCTTC. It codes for CASSTRGEQFF.

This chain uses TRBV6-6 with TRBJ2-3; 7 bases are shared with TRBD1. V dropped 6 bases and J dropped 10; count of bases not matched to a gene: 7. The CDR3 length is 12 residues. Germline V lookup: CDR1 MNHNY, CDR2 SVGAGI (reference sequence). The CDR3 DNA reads TGTGCCAGCAGACCCTACAGGGGTGCGCAGTATTTT. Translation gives CASRPYRGAQYF.

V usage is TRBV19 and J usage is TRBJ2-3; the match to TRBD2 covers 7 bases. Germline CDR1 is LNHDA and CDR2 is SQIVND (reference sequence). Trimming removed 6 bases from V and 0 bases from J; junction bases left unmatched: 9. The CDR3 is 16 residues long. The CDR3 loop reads CASRDRAGPSTDTQYF. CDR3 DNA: TGTGCCAGTAGGGATCGAGCGGGGCCTAGCACAGATACGCAGTATTTT. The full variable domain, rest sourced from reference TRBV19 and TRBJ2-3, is DGGITQSPKYLFRKEGQNVTLSCEQNLNHDAMYWYRQDPGQGLRLIYYSQIVNDFQKGDIAEGYSVSREKKESFPLTVTSAQKNPTAFYLCASRDRAGPSTDTQYFGPGTRLTVL.

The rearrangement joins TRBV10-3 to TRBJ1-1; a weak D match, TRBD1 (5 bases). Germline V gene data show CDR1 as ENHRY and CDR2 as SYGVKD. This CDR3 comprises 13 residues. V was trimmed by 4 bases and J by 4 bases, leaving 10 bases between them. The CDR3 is CAISGGGVTEAFF. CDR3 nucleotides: TGTGCCATCAGTGGGGGGGGTGTCACTGAAGCTTTCTTT.

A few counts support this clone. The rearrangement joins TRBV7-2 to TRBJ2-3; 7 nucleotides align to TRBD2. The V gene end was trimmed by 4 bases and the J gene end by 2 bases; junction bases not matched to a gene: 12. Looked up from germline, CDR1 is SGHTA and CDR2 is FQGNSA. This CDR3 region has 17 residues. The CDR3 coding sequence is TGTGCCAGCAGCTCTATCCTTAGCGGGCGTGTCACAGATACGCAGTATTTT. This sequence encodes CASSSILSGRVTDTQYF.

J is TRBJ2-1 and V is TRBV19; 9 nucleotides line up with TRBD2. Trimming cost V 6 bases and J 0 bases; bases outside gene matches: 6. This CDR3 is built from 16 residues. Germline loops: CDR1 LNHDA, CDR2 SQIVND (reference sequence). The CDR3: CASRSGGLSSYNEQFF. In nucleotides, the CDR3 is TGTGCCAGTAGGAGCGGGGGGTTGAGCTCCTACAATGAGCAGTTCTTC.